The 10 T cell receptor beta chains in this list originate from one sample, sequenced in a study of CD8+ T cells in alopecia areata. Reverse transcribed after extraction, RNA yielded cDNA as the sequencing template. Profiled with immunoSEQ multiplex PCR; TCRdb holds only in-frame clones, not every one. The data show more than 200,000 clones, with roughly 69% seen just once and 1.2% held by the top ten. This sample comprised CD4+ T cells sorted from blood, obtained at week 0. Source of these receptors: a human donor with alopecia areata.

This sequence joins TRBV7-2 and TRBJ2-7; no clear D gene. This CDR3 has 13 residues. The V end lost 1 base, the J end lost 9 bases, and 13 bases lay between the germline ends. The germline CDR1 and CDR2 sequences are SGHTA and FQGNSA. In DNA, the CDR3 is TGTGCCAGCAGCTTAGGCGACGGCCTGGGGCAGTACTTC. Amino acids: CASSLGDGLGQYF.

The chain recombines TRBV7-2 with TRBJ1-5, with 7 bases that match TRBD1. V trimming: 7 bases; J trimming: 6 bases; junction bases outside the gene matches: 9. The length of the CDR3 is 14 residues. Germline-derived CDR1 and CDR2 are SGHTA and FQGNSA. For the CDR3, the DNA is TGTGCCAGCATGGCCCCAGGGGGGAGTCAGCCCCAGCATTTT. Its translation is CASMAPGGSQPQHF.

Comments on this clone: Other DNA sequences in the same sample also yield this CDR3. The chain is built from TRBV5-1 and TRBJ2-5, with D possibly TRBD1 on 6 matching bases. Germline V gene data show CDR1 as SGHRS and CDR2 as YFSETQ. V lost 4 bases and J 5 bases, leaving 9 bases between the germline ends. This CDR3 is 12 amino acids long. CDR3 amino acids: CASSSQGETQYF. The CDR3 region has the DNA TGCGCCAGCAGCAGCCAGGGGGAGACCCAGTACTTC. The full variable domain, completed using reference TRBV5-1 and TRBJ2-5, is KAGVTQTPRYLIKTRGQQVTLSCSPISGHRSVSWYQQTPGQGLQFLFEYFSETQRNKGNFPGRFSGRQFSNSRSEMNVSTLELGDSALYLCASSSQGETQYFGPGTRLLVL.

The CDR3 reads CSVGDRWELNEKLFF. The CDR3 bases are TGCAGCGTTGGGGACAGGTGGGAACTTAATGAAAAACTGTTTTTT. The chain joins TRBV29-1 to TRBJ1-4, with 8 bases identical to TRBD1. The CDR3 runs 15 residues. Losses at the gene ends were 4 bases for V and 4 bases for J; bases not matched to a gene: 8. The V gene's germline CDR1 is SQVTM and CDR2 ANQGSEA.

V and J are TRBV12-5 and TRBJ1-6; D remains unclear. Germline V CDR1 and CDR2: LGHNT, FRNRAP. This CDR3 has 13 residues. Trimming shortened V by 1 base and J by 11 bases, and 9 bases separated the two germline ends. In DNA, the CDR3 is TGTGCTAGTGGTTTGGAAGTCCAGGCACCCCTCCACTTT. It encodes CASGLEVQAPLHF.

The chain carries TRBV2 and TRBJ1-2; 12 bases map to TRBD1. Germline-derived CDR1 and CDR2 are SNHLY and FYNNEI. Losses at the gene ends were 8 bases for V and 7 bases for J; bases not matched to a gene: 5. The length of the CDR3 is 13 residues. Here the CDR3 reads CASGDRGRGGYTF. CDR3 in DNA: TGTGCCAGCGGGGACAGGGGGCGCGGTGGCTACACCTTC.

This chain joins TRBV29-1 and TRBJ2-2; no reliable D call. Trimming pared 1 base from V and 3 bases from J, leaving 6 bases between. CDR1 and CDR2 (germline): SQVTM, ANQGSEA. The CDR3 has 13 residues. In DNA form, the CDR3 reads TGCAGCGTTGAAGGAACCTACACCGGGGAGCTGTTTTTT. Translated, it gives CSVEGTYTGELFF.

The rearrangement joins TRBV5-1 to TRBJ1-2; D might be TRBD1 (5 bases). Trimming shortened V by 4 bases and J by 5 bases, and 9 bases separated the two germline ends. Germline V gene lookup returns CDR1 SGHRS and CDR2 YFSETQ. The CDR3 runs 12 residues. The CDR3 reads CASSPGGYGYTF. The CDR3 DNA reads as TGCGCCAGCAGCCCCGGGGGGTATGGCTACACCTTC.

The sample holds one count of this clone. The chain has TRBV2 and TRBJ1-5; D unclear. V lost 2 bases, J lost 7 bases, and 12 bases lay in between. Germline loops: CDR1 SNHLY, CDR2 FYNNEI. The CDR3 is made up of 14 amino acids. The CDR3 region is CASSESAGEQPQHF. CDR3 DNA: TGTGCCAGCAGTGAATCGGCAGGCGAACAGCCCCAGCATTTT.

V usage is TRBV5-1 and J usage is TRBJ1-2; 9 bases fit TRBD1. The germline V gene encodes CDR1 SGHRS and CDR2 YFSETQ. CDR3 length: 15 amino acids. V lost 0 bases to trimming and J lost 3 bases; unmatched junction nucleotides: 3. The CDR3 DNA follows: TGCGCCAGCAGCTTGGTCAGGACAGGGGACTATGGCTACACCTTC. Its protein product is CASSLVRTGDYGYTF.